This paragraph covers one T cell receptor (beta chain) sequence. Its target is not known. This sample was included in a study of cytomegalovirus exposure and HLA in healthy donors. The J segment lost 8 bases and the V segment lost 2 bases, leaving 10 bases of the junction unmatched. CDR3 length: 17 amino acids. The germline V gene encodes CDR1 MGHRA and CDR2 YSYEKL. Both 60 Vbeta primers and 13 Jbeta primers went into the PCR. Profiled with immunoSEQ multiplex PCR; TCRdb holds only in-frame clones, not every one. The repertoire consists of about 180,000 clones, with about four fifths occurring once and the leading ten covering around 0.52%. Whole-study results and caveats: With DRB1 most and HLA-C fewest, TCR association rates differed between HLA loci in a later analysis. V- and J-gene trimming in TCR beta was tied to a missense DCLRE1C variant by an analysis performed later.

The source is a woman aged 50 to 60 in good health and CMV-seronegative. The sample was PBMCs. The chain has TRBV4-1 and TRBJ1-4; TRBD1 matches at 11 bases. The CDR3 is CASSQTGQGAGKEKLFF. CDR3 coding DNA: TGCGCCAGCAGCCAAACCGGACAGGGGGCGGGTAAAGAAAAACTGTTTTTT.